This TCR beta chain was profiled in a study of post-analysis software for immune sequencing data. Study-wide findings and caveats: Patients showed TRBV5-6, TRBV5-1 and TRBV20-1 among five TRBV segments more frequent than in controls.

The CDR3 runs 15 residues. After removal of 0 bases from V and 10 bases from J, the junction contained 7 bases not matched to a gene. The germline CDR1 and CDR2 sequences are SGHRS and YFSETQ. This clonotype was counted a few times. Its antigen remains unidentified. Each TCR beta cDNA library carried unique molecular identifiers. In TCRdb, the PCR reads were re-called with MiXCR into one record per CDR3 protein. This repertoire shows about 460,000 distinct CDR3 sequences, roughly 45% found once; its top ten account for 9.5% to 13%. The chain is built from TRBV5-1 and TRBJ2-1; the match to TRBD2 covers 10 bases. The receptor was isolated from a girl aged 10 to 17 with multiple sclerosis. Sequenced sample: blood. The CDR3 region is CASSLDLAGATEQFF. As DNA, the CDR3 is TGCGCCAGCAGCTTGGATCTAGCGGGAGCGACCGAGCAGTTCTTC.